This entry describes one T cell receptor beta chain. In the authors' workflow: By means of reference gene primer amplification, nucleated cell counts were estimated. Repertoires were generated with immunoSEQ multiplex PCR, while TCRdb's copy carries only in-frame clones and drops some. V and J calls and clone size follow that table, whereas D and trimming were derived from the DNA. The data contain 60,000 to 95,000 clones, 90% to 95% of them seen just once; the ten biggest clones take up 5.8%. These data come from a study of blood T cell repertoires in COVID-19. The overall study: PBMCs, B-cell-depleted T cells, or T cells were the source of the cDNA or gDNA that made up the material.

Per the germline V gene, CDR1 is ENHRY and CDR2 is SYGVKD. V was clipped by 4 bases and J by 3 bases; unmatched bases: 2. This CDR3 spans 14 amino acids. Sequences were obtained from peripheral blood. The genes are TRBV10-3 and TRBJ2-1; 8 nucleotides agree with TRBD2. The TCR was taken from a human donor in a cohort sampled during active COVID-19. The CDR3 reads CAISAGGNYNEQFF. CDR3 nucleotide sequence: TGTGCCATCAGTGCGGGGGGGAACTACAATGAGCAGTTCTTC.